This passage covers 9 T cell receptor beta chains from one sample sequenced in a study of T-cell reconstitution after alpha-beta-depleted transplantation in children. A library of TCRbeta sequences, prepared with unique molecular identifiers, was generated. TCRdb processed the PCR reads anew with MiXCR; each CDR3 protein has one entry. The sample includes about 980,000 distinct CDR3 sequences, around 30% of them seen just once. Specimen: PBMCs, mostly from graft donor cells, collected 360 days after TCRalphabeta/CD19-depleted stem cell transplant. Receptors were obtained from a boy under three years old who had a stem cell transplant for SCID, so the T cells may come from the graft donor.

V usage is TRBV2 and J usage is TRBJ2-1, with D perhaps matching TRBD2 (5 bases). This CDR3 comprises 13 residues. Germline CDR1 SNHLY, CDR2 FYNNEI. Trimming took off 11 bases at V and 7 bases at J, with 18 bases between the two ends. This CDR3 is CADSQDSPNEQFF. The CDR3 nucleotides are TGTGCCGATAGCCAGGACTCCCCTAATGAGCAGTTCTTC.

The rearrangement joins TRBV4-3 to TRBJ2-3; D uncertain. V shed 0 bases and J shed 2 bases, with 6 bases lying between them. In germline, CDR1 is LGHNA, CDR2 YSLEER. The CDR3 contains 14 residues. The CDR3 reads CASSQDVVTDTQYF. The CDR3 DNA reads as TGCGCCAGCAGCCAAGATGTCGTCACAGATACGCAGTATTTT.

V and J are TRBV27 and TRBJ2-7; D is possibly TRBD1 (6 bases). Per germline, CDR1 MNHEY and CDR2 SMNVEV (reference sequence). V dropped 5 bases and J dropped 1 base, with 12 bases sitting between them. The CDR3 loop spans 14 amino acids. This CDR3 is CASSRTVASYEQYF. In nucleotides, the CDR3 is TGTGCCAGCAGTAGGACAGTCGCATCCTACGAGCAGTACTTC.

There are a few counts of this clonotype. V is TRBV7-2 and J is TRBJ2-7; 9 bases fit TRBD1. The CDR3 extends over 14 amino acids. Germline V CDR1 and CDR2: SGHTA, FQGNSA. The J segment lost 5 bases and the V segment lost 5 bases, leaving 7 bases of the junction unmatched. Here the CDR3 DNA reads TGTGCCAGCAGCCCGGGACAGGGCTGGGACGAGCAGTACTTC. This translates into CASSPGQGWDEQYF.

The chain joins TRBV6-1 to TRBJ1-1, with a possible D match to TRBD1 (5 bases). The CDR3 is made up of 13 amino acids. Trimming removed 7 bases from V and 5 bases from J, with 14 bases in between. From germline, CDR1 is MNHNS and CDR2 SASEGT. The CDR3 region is CASKRGEGTEAFF. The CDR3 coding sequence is TGTGCCAGCAAACGGGGCGAGGGAACTGAAGCTTTCTTT.

CDR3: CASSLIGPREIDTQYF. The CDR3, as DNA: TGTGCCAGCAGCTTAATTGGGCCTCGAGAGATAGATACGCAGTATTTT. The rearrangement uses TRBV7-2 and TRBJ2-3; D uncertain. The germline V gene has CDR1 SGHTA and CDR2 FQGNSA. V was trimmed by 2 bases and J by 5 bases, leaving 17 bases between them. The CDR3 extends over 16 amino acids.

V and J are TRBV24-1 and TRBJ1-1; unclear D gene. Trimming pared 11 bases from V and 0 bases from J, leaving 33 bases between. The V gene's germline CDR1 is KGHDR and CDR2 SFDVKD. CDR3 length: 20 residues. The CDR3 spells CAIPYRPKGPLPNLNTEAFF. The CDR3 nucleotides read TGTGCCATCCCCTATAGACCGAAAGGACCCTTACCTAACCTGAACACTGAAGCTTTCTTT.

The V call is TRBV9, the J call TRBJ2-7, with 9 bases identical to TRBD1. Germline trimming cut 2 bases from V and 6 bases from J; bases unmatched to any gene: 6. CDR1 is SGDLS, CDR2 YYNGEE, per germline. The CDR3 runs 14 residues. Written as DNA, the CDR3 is TGTGCCAGCAGCGTCCTGGGACAGGGTGGCGAGCAGTACTTC. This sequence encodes CASSVLGQGGEQYF.

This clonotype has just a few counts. The CDR3 loop reads CSVESGADYNEQFF. CDR3 bases: TGCAGCGTTGAATCGGGGGCGGACTACAATGAGCAGTTCTTC. The chain combines TRBV29-1 with TRBJ2-1; D could derive from TRBD1 or TRBD2 (6 bases each). The CDR3 consists of 14 residues. Germline V gene lookup returns CDR1 SQVTM and CDR2 ANQGSEA. The V end was cut by 2 bases, the J end by 3 bases, with 11 bases between.